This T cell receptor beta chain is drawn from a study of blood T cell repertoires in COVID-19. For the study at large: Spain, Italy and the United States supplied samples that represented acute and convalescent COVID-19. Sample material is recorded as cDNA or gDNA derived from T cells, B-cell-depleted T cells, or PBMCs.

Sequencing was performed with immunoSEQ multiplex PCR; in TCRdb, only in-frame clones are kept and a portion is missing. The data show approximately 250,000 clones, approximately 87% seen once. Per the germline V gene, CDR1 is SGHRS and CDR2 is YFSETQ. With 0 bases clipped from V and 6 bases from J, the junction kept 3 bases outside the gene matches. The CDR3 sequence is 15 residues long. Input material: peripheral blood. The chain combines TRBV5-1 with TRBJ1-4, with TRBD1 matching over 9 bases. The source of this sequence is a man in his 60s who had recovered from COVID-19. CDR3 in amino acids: CASSLDGTGYEKLFF. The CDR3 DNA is TGCGCCAGCAGCTTGGATGGGACAGGGTATGAAAAACTGTTTTTT.